Shown below are 2 T cell receptor beta chains from a single sample sequenced in a study of T cells after yellow fever vaccination. TCRdb re-called the 5' RACE reads with MiXCR, one entry per CDR3 protein. The sample consists of 300,000 to 450,000 distinct CDR3 sequences, 8% to 9.5% of them appearing once. Source: PBMCs, taken about 41 days after the first yellow fever vaccination. These receptors originate from a man aged 18 to 35 who received the YFV17D yellow fever vaccine.

This clonotype was counted between two and nine times. V usage is TRBV24-1 and J usage is TRBJ2-5; D could derive from TRBD1 or TRBD2 (5 bases each). Germline V gives CDR1 KGHDR, CDR2 SFDVKD. The CDR3 length is 14 residues. Trimming pared 2 bases from V and 5 bases from J, leaving 11 bases between. The CDR3 DNA is TGTGCCACCAGTGATTGGGGGAATACGGAGACCCAGTACTTC. It codes for CATSDWGNTETQYF.

V and J are TRBV7-8 and TRBJ2-5, with TRBD2 identical over 7 bases. V dropped 2 bases and J dropped 5; count of bases not matched to a gene: 5. This CDR3 contains 14 residues. Germline CDR1 SGHVS, CDR2 FQNEAQ. CDR3 sequence reads: CASSLNGGVETQYF. Here the CDR3 DNA reads TGTGCCAGCAGCTTAAATGGGGGGGTGGAGACCCAGTACTTC.